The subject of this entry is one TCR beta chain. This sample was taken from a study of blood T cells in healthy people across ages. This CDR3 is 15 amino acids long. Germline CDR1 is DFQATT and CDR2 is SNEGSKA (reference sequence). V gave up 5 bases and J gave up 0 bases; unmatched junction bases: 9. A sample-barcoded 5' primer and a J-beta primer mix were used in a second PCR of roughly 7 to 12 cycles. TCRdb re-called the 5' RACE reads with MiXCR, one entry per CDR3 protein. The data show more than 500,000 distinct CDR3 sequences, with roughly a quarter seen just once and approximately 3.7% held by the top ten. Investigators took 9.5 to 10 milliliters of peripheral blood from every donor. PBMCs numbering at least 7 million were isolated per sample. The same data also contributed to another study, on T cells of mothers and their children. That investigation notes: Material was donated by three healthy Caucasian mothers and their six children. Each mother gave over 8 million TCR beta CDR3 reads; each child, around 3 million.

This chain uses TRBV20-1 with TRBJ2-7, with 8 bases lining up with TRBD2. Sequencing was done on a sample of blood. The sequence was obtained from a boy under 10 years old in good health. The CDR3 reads CSAGLAGLSSYEQYF. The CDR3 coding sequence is TGCAGTGCTGGTCTAGCGGGCTTGAGCTCCTACGAGCAGTACTTC.